The 24 T cell receptor beta chains below come from one sample, sequenced in a study of CD8 T cells in ankylosing spondylitis (dated by TCRdb to 2016 to 2017). Preparation of the library involved 5' RACE. The reads were generated on an Illumina HiSeq 2500. Through fastp at Q25 and MiXCR, TCRdb rebuilt clones from the public reads, retaining in-frame beta chains. CDR3 protein duplicates are merged, each entry listing the most common genes and DNA. The table for this sample lists 250,000 to 300,000 distinct CDR3 sequences; 20% of them were counted only once. The biggest ten clones account for roughly 8.3% of the sample. Sequenced material: blood, either unsorted or a sorted T cell fraction (not recorded which). The receptors were gathered from a male donor with ankylosing spondylitis or in good health (not recorded which).

There are a few counts of this clonotype. CDR3: CATGRGATDTQYF. The CDR3 region has the DNA TGTGCCACCGGGCGGGGGGCCACAGATACGCAGTATTTT. The chain is built from TRBV24-1 and TRBJ2-3; 8 bases fit TRBD2. CDR1 and CDR2 (germline): KGHDR, SFDVKD. Trimming cost V 9 bases and J 2 bases; bases outside gene matches: 3. The CDR3 runs to 13 residues.

This clonotype was seen a handful of times. The rearrangement uses TRBV24-1 and TRBJ2-2; 9 positions match TRBD1. Per germline, CDR1 KGHDR and CDR2 SFDVKD. This CDR3 contains 16 residues. V was clipped by 2 bases and J by 1 base; unmatched bases: 1. CDR3 nucleotide sequence: TGTGCCACCAGTGATTCGGGACAGGGGAACACCGGGGAGCTGTTTTTT. Its protein is CATSDSGQGNTGELFF.

This clonotype was counted a few times. V usage is TRBV13 and J usage is TRBJ2-1; 9 bases align to TRBD2. V shed 5 bases, J shed 3 bases, and the junction held 5 bases outside the gene matches. Germline V gene lookup returns CDR1 PRHDT and CDR2 FYEKMQ (reference sequence). This CDR3 has 15 amino acids. The CDR3 nucleotides are TGTGCCAGCAGCCTTAGCGGGAGTGTCTACAATGAGCAGTTCTTC. This codes for CASSLSGSVYNEQFF.

This clonotype appeared a few times. The rearrangement uses TRBV15 and TRBJ2-1; 7 bases line up with TRBD2. The CDR3 runs 14 residues. The germline CDR1 and CDR2 sequences are LNHNV and YYDKDF (reference sequence). Trimming at V came to 3 bases and at J to 8 bases, leaving 7 bases not matched to a gene. In DNA form, the CDR3 reads TGTGCCACCAGCAGGTCGGGGACTAACGATGAGCAGTTCTTC. This gives the protein CATSRSGTNDEQFF.

This clonotype came up once. The chain joins TRBV7-2 to TRBJ2-3; D is perhaps TRBD2 (5 bases). Germline V gives CDR1 SGHTA, CDR2 FQGNSA. This CDR3 is 13 amino acids long. V lost 5 bases, J lost 4 bases, and 10 bases lay in between. CDR3 amino acids: CASSPPAADTQYF. In DNA form, the CDR3 reads TGTGCCAGCAGCCCCCCAGCGGCAGATACGCAGTATTTT.

This chain connects TRBV29-1 to TRBJ2-3, with D possibly called TRBD1 or TRBD2 (5 bases each). This CDR3 contains 15 residues. Per the germline V gene, CDR1 is SQVTM and CDR2 is ANQGSEA. With 3 bases removed from V and 1 base from J, the gap between germline ends came to 14 bases. CDR3 nucleotide sequence: TGCAGCGTTGACCCACTGGGACCCGGCACAGATACGCAGTATTTT. Protein product: CSVDPLGPGTDTQYF.

V usage is TRBV7-2 and J usage is TRBJ1-4, with 10 nucleotides matching TRBD1. Germline assignment: CDR1 SGHTA and CDR2 FQGNSA. This CDR3 is built from 15 residues. Trimming at V came to 5 bases and at J to 7 bases, leaving 7 bases not matched to a gene. CDR3 coding DNA: TGTGCCAGCAGCACCTGGACAGGGGGACGTGAAAAACTGTTTTTT. Amino acid sequence: CASSTWTGGREKLFF.

V gene TRBV28 combines with J gene TRBJ2-5, with a tentative D call TRBD2 (6 bases). The ends were cut back, 7 bases at V and 2 bases at J, with 11 bases in the middle. The CDR3 is 13 amino acids. Germline V gene data show CDR1 as MDHEN and CDR2 as SYDVKM. The CDR3 nucleotides are TGTGCCAGCACAGGCGGGGCACAAGAGACCCAGTACTTC. It codes for CASTGGAQETQYF.

This clonotype turned up a few times. The genes are TRBV20-1 and TRBJ2-7, with 9 positions matching TRBD2. The CDR3 loop spans 14 amino acids. The germline CDR1 and CDR2 sequences are DFQATT and SNEGSKA (reference sequence). The junction had 10 bases not matched to a gene; V was cut back by 4 bases and J by 6 bases. In DNA, the CDR3 is TGCAGTGCTATGGCGGGAGGGCCCCTCTCCGAGCAGTACGTC. It is translated as CSAMAGGPLSEQYV.

A few counts support this clonotype. V usage is TRBV5-1 and J usage is TRBJ2-3; TRBD2 matches 8 bases. The CDR3 is 15 residues long. The germline CDR1 and CDR2 sequences are SGHRS and YFSETQ. Trimming took 1 base from V and 5 from J; bases not matched to a gene: 6. The CDR3 DNA follows: TGCGCCAGCAGCTTGAGGGGACTAGAGAAAGATACGCAGTATTTT. Residues: CASSLRGLEKDTQYF.

The chain is built from TRBV20-1 and TRBJ2-2; 8 nucleotides line up with TRBD2. J was trimmed by 6 bases and V by 0 bases; bases with no gene match: 6. CDR1 and CDR2 from the germline V gene are DFQATT and SNEGSKA (reference sequence). CDR3 length equals 15 residues. DNA for the CDR3: TGCAGTGCTAGAGATTTCGGGGGGGCCGCCGGGGAGCTGTTTTTT. Residues: CSARDFGGAAGELFF.

The rearrangement joins TRBV5-1 to TRBJ1-1; D unresolved. Looked up from germline, CDR1 is SGHRS and CDR2 is YFSETQ. This CDR3 is 14 amino acids long. V lost 0 bases, J lost 0 bases, and 6 bases lay in between. DNA for the CDR3: TGCGCCAGCAGCTTGGAAGTGCTGAACACTGAAGCTTTCTTT. Amino acids: CASSLEVLNTEAFF. The full variable domain, completed using reference TRBV5-1 and TRBJ1-1, is KAGVTQTPRYLIKTRGQQVTLSCSPISGHRSVSWYQQTPGQGLQFLFEYFSETQRNKGNFPGRFSGRQFSNSRSEMNVSTLELGDSALYLCASSLEVLNTEAFFGQGTRLTVV.

The gene calls are TRBV5-1 and TRBJ2-5; 12 bases are a match to TRBD2. Germline V gene lookup returns CDR1 SGHRS and CDR2 YFSETQ. The V segment lost 0 bases and the J segment 2 bases; nucleotides outside the gene matches: 5. The CDR3 sequence is 17 residues long. CDR3: CASSLGLAGARQETQYF. CDR3 nucleotides: TGCGCCAGCAGCTTGGGACTAGCGGGGGCTCGTCAAGAGACCCAGTACTTC.

This clonotype has only one observation. The chain links TRBV20-1 to TRBJ1-6, with TRBD1 identical over 10 bases. The CDR3 is 14 amino acids. Trimming cost V 3 bases and J 8 bases; bases outside gene matches: 4. Germline CDR1 DFQATT, CDR2 SNEGSKA (reference sequence). The CDR3 loop is CSASLGTGDSPLHF. CDR3 sequence (DNA): TGCAGTGCTAGCCTGGGGACAGGGGATTCACCCCTCCACTTT.

The gene calls are TRBV3-1 and TRBJ2-3; possibly TRBD2 for D (6 bases). Trimming took off 0 bases at V and 2 bases at J, with 12 bases between the two ends. CDR1 and CDR2 from the germline V gene are LGHDT and YNNKEL (reference sequence). The CDR3 length is 16 residues. In nucleotides, the CDR3 is TGTGCCAGCAGCCAAGATCCCGGGACTGACACAGATACGCAGTATTTT. Protein product: CASSQDPGTDTDTQYF.

This clonotype was seen a handful of times. This sequence joins TRBV28 and TRBJ2-3; D unresolved. The germline V gene encodes CDR1 MDHEN and CDR2 SYDVKM. Trimming cost V 4 bases and J 4 bases, with 24 bases left between them. This CDR3 spans 18 amino acids. The CDR3 DNA reads TGTGCCAGCAGTTCAATACCCAAAAGCGACGTAGACTCAGATACGCAGTATTTT. Encoded protein: CASSSIPKSDVDSDTQYF.

This rearrangement joins TRBV20-1 to TRBJ2-3; TRBD1 might be the D (5 bases). The CDR3 is made up of 11 amino acids. Germline CDR1 DFQATT, CDR2 SNEGSKA (reference sequence). V lost 6 bases to trimming and J lost 7 bases, with 11 bases between them. In nucleotides, the CDR3 is TGCAGTGCCTCCTGGGGCAATACGCAGTATTTT. Protein sequence: CSASWGNTQYF.

V and J are TRBV20-1 and TRBJ1-4; D gene uncertain. CDR1 DFQATT and CDR2 SNEGSKA come from the germline V gene (reference sequence). The CDR3 extends over 13 amino acids. The V end was cut by 5 bases, the J end by 0 bases, with 7 bases between. The CDR3, as DNA: TGCAGTGCTCTCAGCACAACTAATGAAAAACTGTTTTTT. This codes for CSALSTTNEKLFF.

J is TRBJ2-4 and V is TRBV6-1; 8 positions match TRBD2. CDR1 and CDR2 from the germline V gene are MNHNS and SASEGT. The length of the CDR3 is 15 residues. The junction had 10 bases not matched to a gene; V was cut back by 7 bases and J by 5 bases. In DNA form, the CDR3 reads TGTGCCAGCAACAGCGGGAGAGGGGGAGAAAACATTCAGTACTTC. Translating it yields CASNSGRGGENIQYF.

This clonotype was counted between two and nine times. The chain combines TRBV5-1 with TRBJ1-1; the D is unclear. The V end lost 0 bases, the J end lost 4 bases, and 4 bases lay between the germline ends. The CDR3 has 12 residues. Germline CDR1 SGHRS, CDR2 YFSETQ. CDR3 sequence (DNA): TGCGCCAGCAGCTTGGGTCTCACTGAAGCTTTCTTT. Its translation is CASSLGLTEAFF.

Ten or more counts support this clonotype. V gene TRBV12-3 or TRBV12-4 combines with J gene TRBJ1-4; D call uncertain. V lost 6 bases, J lost 8 bases, and 10 bases lay in between. The CDR3 consists of 12 residues. The CDR3 DNA reads TGTGCCAGCAGCCCCGGAGGAGAAAAACTGTTTTTT. Residues: CASSPGGEKLFF.

At least ten counts were recorded for this clonotype. This chain connects TRBV20-1 to TRBJ1-2; D gene uncertain. CDR3 size: 12 residues. Germline-derived CDR1 and CDR2 are DFQATT and SNEGSKA (reference sequence). Trimming left V 3 bases short and J 0 bases short, with 5 bases between. CDR3 residues: CSARTANYGYTF. The CDR3 coding sequence is TGCAGTGCTAGGACTGCTAACTATGGCTACACCTTC.

This clonotype came up many times. The chain uses TRBV29-1 and TRBJ2-1; unclear D gene. Trimming stripped 4 bases from V and 7 bases from J, with 5 bases between. The germline V gene has CDR1 SQVTM and CDR2 ANQGSEA. The CDR3 extends over 10 amino acids. CDR3 in amino acids: CSVGVNEQFF. The CDR3, as DNA: TGCAGCGTTGGGGTGAATGAGCAGTTCTTC.

This clonotype turned up a few times. V gene TRBV6-2 or TRBV6-3 combines with J gene TRBJ2-7, with TRBD2 matching over 10 bases. Germline V gene lookup returns CDR1 MNHEY and CDR2 SVGEGT. Losses at the gene ends were 5 bases for V and 0 bases for J; bases not matched to a gene: 10. This CDR3 is 17 amino acids long. DNA of the CDR3: TGTGCCAGCAGTAACGCGCTAGCGGGAGTTTTCTCCTACGAGCAGTACGTC. Its translation: CASSNALAGVFSYEQYV.